Below are 15 T cell receptor beta chains sequenced from a single sample in a study of cytomegalovirus exposure and HLA in healthy donors. This PCR relied on a set of 60 Vbeta primers and 13 Jbeta primers. Using immunoSEQ multiplex PCR, the repertoire was profiled, and TCRdb retains in-frame clones only, with some absent. In the table there are 90,000 to 110,000 clones, under 85% of which are singletons. The sequencing sample was made of PBMCs. These receptors were taken from a man aged 18 to 29 in good health and CMV-seronegative.

This sequence joins TRBV19 and TRBJ1-2; D is undetermined. The CDR3 is 11 amino acids. The V end lost 5 bases, the J end lost 3 bases, and 4 bases lay between the germline ends. Germline V gene data show CDR1 as LNHDA and CDR2 as SQIVND (reference sequence). This CDR3 is CASSRDYGYTF. The CDR3 DNA sequence: TGTGCCAGTAGTCGGGACTATGGCTACACCTTC.

This chain uses TRBV19 with TRBJ1-4, with D unresolved. This CDR3 contains 15 residues. From germline, CDR1 is LNHDA and CDR2 SQIVND (reference sequence). V lost 7 bases and J lost 5, with 17 bases in between. This CDR3 reads CASKGNRVANEKLFF. The CDR3 DNA reads as TGTGCCAGTAAAGGGAATAGGGTAGCGAATGAAAAACTGTTTTTT.

This clone was seen only once. The chain uses TRBV19 and TRBJ2-1; TRBD1 matches at 7 bases. Looked up from germline, CDR1 is LNHDA and CDR2 is SQIVND (reference sequence). Trimming took 6 bases from V and 5 from J; bases not matched to a gene: 10. This CDR3 is 15 amino acids long. In DNA form, the CDR3 reads TGTGCCAGTAGCCCGACAGGGATCGTACACAATGAGCAGTTCTTC. Residues: CASSPTGIVHNEQFF.

The genes are TRBV6-5 and TRBJ2-3; D possibly corresponds to TRBD1 (6 bases). CDR3 size: 15 residues. Germline assignment: CDR1 MNHEY and CDR2 SVGAGI. The V end lost 6 bases, the J end lost 2 bases, and 15 bases lay between the germline ends. In nucleotides, the CDR3 is TGTGCCAGCAGCTCTGGACAGTGGGTCACAGATACGCAGTATTTT. This encodes CASSSGQWVTDTQYF.

This chain joins TRBV6-1 and TRBJ2-1, with 11 bases lining up with TRBD1. Trimming at V came to 6 bases and at J to 8 bases, leaving 9 bases not matched to a gene. The CDR3 loop spans 15 amino acids. Germline V gene data show CDR1 as MNHNS and CDR2 as SASEGT. The CDR3 DNA sequence: TGTGCCAGCAGACCCGGGACAGGGGGAGTGCATGAGCAGTTCTTC. The encoded protein is CASRPGTGGVHEQFF.

The chain employs TRBV7-9 and TRBJ2-3, with D perhaps matching TRBD2 (5 bases). The germline CDR1 and CDR2 sequences are SEHNR and FQNEAQ (reference sequence). Trimming removed 7 bases at V and 4 bases at J, with 15 bases between. This CDR3 contains 14 residues. CDR3 loop: CASTHPLGADTQYF. CDR3 DNA sequence: TGTGCCAGCACTCATCCCCTCGGGGCAGATACGCAGTATTTT.

The gene calls are TRBV19 and TRBJ2-7, with 9 bases matching TRBD1. The germline V gene encodes CDR1 LNHDA and CDR2 SQIVND (reference sequence). V lost 5 bases to trimming and J lost 1 base; unmatched junction nucleotides: 6. This CDR3 comprises 15 residues. Here the CDR3 reads CASSDRDRASYEQYF. DNA of the CDR3: TGTGCCAGTAGTGACCGGGACAGGGCTTCCTACGAGCAGTACTTC.

The chain has TRBV6-5 and TRBJ1-1; D unresolved. V dropped 5 bases and J dropped 1 base, with 14 bases sitting between them. In germline, CDR1 is MNHEY, CDR2 SVGAGI. The CDR3 is made up of 15 amino acids. CDR3 nucleotides: TGTGCCAGCAGTCCCCTCTCTCGGGGGAACACTGAAGCTTTCTTT. Residues: CASSPLSRGNTEAFF.

The rearrangement joins TRBV30 to TRBJ2-7; D perhaps matches TRBD1 (5 bases). The CDR3 runs 13 residues. Trimming left V 2 bases short and J 5 bases short, with 13 bases between. The V gene's germline CDR1 is GTSNPN and CDR2 SVGIG (reference sequence). CDR3 amino acids: CAWSSNAGNEQYF. The CDR3 region has the DNA TGTGCCTGGAGTTCCAACGCAGGGAACGAGCAGTACTTC.

A single count supports this clone. DNA for the CDR3: TGTGCCAGCAGTTTAACTAGCGGGATCTCCTACAATGAGCAGTTCTTC. Its translation is CASSLTSGISYNEQFF. This chain links TRBV27 with TRBJ2-1, with 10 bases identical to TRBD2. Trimming at V came to 2 bases and at J to 0 bases, leaving 1 base not matched to a gene. The germline gives CDR1 MNHEY, CDR2 SMNVEV (reference sequence). The CDR3 runs 16 residues.

V usage is TRBV28 and J usage is TRBJ2-7; perhaps TRBD1 as D (5 bases). Trimming cost V 3 bases and J 2 bases, with 11 bases left between them. This CDR3 has 14 amino acids. Germline CDR1 MDHEN, CDR2 SYDVKM. Here the CDR3 reads CASSFPRAPYEQYF. The CDR3 DNA reads TGTGCCAGCAGTTTCCCCAGGGCCCCCTACGAGCAGTACTTC. Full variable domain (remainder filled in from reference TRBV28 and TRBJ2-7): DVKVTQSSRYLVKRTGEKVFLECVQDMDHENMFWYRQDPGLGLRLIYFSYDVKMKEKGDIPEGYSVSREKKERFSLILESASTNQTSMYLCASSFPRAPYEQYFGPGTRLTVT.

The chain recombines TRBV4-1 with TRBJ2-6; 8 positions match TRBD1. The germline V gene encodes CDR1 MGHRA and CDR2 YSYEKL. This CDR3 spans 18 amino acids. V was clipped by 0 bases and J by 4 bases; unmatched bases: 8. The CDR3 DNA follows: TGCGCCAGCAGCCAAGATGAGGACAGGGCGGACGGGGCCAACGTCCTGACTTTC. Its protein is CASSQDEDRADGANVLTF.

This sequence joins TRBV7-3 and TRBJ2-3, with D maybe TRBD1 (5 bases). The V end was cut by 3 bases, the J end by 5 bases, with 6 bases between. Per germline, CDR1 SGHTA and CDR2 FQGTGA. This CDR3 is 12 amino acids long. For the CDR3, the DNA is TGTGCCAGCAGCTTTCAGGGAGATACGCAGTATTTT. As protein: CASSFQGDTQYF.

This chain links TRBV19 with TRBJ2-1, with 8 nucleotides matching TRBD2. The CDR3 runs to 14 residues. Germline V gives CDR1 LNHDA, CDR2 SQIVND (reference sequence). The ends lost 1 base at V and 7 bases at J; junction bases unmatched: 3. CDR3 nucleotides: TGTGCCAGTAGTATAGGAGGGACTAGTAATGAGCAGTTCTTC. Translation gives CASSIGGTSNEQFF.

The chain recombines TRBV4-3 with TRBJ2-7; TRBD2 matches 8 bases. CDR3 size: 16 residues. Germline V gene sequence: CDR1 LGHNA, CDR2 YSLEER. With 3 bases clipped from V and 0 bases from J, the junction kept 7 bases outside the gene matches. This CDR3 is CASSQGIAGSSYEQYF. DNA for the CDR3: TGCGCCAGCAGCCAGGGAATAGCGGGAAGCTCCTACGAGCAGTACTTC.